This TCR beta chain was identified in a study of T-cell memory formation after mild COVID-19 (dated by TCRdb to the early 2020s). Context from the whole study: Most TCR sequence clusters were specific to one of the two donors. Longitudinal TCRalpha and TCRbeta repertoire sequencing tracked T-cell clones expanding and contracting after mild COVID-19 in two donors. The cohort comprised two young, previously healthy adult volunteers, one female and one male.

PBMCs were isolated by Ficoll-Paque density gradient centrifugation. The paper's findings and limits, for the study overall: The study included only two mild cases, and larger cohorts that include severe cases with pre-infection samples were judged to be necessary. Clones contracting from day 15 to 85 had balanced CD4/CD8 phenotypes, while a second wave expanding from day 15 to 37 was biased towards CD4+. Contracting CD4+ clones were found mainly in CM and EM memory subsets, while CD8+ clones were enriched in EMRA. The detection of some responding clones in pre-infection memory suggests that pre-existing cross-reactive memory T cells joined the SARS-CoV-2 response. SARS-CoV-2 specificity of the second-wave clones peaking on day 37 was not confirmed.

Data came from an Illumina NovaSeq 6000. TCRalpha and TCRbeta cDNA libraries were built by 5'RACE with constant-segment primers, adding sample barcodes and unique molecular identifiers. Trizol reagent was used to extract RNA from every sample. The libraries were amplified in two PCR steps, and the second step added a second sample barcode and Illumina TruSeq adapters. Sequencing of the libraries was done on an Illumina NovaSeq, producing 2 x 150 bp paired-end reads. The source study handled its data this way. The reads were demultiplexed and collapsed into UMI-guided consensus sequences using migec v1.2.7. Using mixcr v2.1.11, UMI consensuses were aligned to TRA and TRB V and J templates and then assembled into clonotypes. A clonotype was counted as expanded or contracted only when both edgeR and NoisET called the clonotype significant, with the noise models trained on biological replicates. edgeR calls used a false discovery rate-adjusted p below 0.01 and a log2 fold-change threshold of 1. As an exploratory analysis of dynamics, max-normalized trajectories of the 1000 most abundant clonotypes were examined with PCA combined with hierarchical clustering. Separately sequenced CD4+ and CD8+ repertoires were used to assign a CD4 or CD8 phenotype to each responding clone. TCRdb reanalyzed the raw reads on its own, using fastp at Q25 for trimming and MiXCR for clone calling, and kept in-frame beta chains. CDR3 protein sequences are deduplicated, and each keeps its most common genes and DNA. TCRdb's processing, not the study's, gives the V and J calls here. The sample table shows a few hundred thousand distinct CDR3 sequences, and more than 20% are seen once. The ten largest make up around 12% of the sample.

This clonotype was found many times. What antigen it recognizes has not been identified. The record has no base qualities; no much larger clone is one base away. The clonotype comes from an adult woman who had mild COVID-19 (a few samples of this study predate the infection). The sample titles of this study are shuffled in the database, so cell type and time point are left out; the donor was told from shared clones. Sequencing was carried out using PBMCs or a T cell subset sorted from them (not recorded which).

The CDR3 has the sequence CASSPWTLQSTDTQYF. In nucleotides, the sequence is TGTGCCAGCAGCCCGTGGACTCTACAGAGCACAGATACGCAGTATTTT. The chain is made from TRBV9 and TRBJ2-3; perhaps TRBD2 is the D gene, with 5 bases matching. Measured from the cysteine to the phenylalanine, the CDR3 is 16 residues long. The only DNA kept is the CDR3, 48 bases in frame from the first base. The germline V gene encodes CDR1 SGDLS and CDR2 YYNGEE. V sheds 4 bases and J sheds 0 bases, leaving 15 bases between their ends.